Reported below is one T cell receptor beta chain. The authors extracted RNA and reverse transcribed it into cDNA as the sequencing template. Clones were read by immunoSEQ multiplex PCR, and TCRdb kept only the in-frame ones, dropping some. The repertoire holds 80,000 to 100,000 clones, with 40% to 50% as singletons. The treatment is: oral pan-JAK inhibitor, 5-10 mg twice daily. The source of the sample is a study of CD8+ T cells in alopecia areata. Sample: CD8+ T cells sorted from blood, taken at week 24, from a patient treated with tofacitinib. This receptor was taken from a human donor with alopecia areata.

CDR3 amino acids: CASSQDMSSGTDTQYF. The CDR3 DNA sequence: TGTGCCAGCAGCCAAGATATGTCTAGCGGGACCGATACGCAGTATTTT. This chain connects TRBV4-2 to TRBJ2-3; 9 bases are shared with TRBD2. This CDR3 contains 16 residues. CDR1 is LGHNA and CDR2 is YNFKEQ in the germline V gene. The junction had 7 bases not matched to a gene; V was cut back by 0 bases and J by 6 bases.